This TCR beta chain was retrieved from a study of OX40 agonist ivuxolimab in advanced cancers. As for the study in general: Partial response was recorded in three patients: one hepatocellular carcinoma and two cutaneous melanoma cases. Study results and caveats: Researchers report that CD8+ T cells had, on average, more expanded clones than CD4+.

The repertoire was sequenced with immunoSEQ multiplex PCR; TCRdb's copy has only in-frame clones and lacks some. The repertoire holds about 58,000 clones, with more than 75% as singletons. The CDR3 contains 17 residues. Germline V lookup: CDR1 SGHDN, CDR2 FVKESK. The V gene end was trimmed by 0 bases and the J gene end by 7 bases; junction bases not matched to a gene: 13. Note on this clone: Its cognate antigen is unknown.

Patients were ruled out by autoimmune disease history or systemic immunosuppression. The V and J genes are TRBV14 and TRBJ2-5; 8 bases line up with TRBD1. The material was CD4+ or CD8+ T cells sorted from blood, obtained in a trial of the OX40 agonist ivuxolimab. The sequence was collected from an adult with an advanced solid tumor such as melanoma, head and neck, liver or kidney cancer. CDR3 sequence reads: CASSQDIPGQGKATQYF. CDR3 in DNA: TGTGCCAGCAGCCAAGATATTCCCGGACAGGGAAAGGCGACCCAGTACTTC.